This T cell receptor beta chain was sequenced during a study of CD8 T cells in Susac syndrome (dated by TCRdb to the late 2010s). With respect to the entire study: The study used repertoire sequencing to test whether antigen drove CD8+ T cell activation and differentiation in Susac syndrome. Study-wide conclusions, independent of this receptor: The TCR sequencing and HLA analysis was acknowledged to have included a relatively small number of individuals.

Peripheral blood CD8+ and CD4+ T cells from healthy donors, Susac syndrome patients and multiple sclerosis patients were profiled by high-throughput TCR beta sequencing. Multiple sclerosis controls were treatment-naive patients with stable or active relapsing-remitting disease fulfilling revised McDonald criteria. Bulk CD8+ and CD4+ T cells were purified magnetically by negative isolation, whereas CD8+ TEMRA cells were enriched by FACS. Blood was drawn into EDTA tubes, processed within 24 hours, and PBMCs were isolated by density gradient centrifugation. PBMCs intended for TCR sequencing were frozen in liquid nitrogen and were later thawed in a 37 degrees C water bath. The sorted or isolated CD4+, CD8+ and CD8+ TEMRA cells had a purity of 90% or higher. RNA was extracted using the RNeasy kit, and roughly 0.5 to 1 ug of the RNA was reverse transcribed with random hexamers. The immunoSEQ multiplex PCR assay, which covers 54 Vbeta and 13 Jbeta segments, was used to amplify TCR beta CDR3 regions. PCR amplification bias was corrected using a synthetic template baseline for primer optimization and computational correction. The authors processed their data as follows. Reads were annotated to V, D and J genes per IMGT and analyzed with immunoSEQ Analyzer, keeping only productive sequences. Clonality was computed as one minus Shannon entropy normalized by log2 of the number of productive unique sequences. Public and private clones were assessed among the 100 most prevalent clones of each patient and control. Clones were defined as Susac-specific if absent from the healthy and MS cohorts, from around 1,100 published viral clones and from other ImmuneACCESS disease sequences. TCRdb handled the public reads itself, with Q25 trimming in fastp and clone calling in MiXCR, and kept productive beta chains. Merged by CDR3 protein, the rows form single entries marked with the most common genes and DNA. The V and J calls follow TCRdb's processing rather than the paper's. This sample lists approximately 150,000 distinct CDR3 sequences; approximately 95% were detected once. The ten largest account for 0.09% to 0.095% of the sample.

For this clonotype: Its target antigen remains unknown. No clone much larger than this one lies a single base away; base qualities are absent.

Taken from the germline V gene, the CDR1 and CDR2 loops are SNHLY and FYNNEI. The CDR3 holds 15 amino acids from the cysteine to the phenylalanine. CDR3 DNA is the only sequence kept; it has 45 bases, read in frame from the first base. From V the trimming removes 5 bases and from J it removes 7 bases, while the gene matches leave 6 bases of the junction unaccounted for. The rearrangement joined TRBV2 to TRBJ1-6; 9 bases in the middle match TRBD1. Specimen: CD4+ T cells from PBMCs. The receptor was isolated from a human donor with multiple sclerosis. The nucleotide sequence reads TGTGCCAGCAGTACACGGACAGGGGTGAATTCACCCCTCCACTTT. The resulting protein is CASSTRTGVNSPLHF.